This TCR beta chain was found in a study of blood T cell repertoires in COVID-19. Clones were read by immunoSEQ multiplex PCR, and TCRdb kept only the in-frame ones, dropping some. In the table there are 200,000 to 250,000 clones, approximately 80% of which are singletons. While infection was still active, Seattle patients were enrolled and then followed longitudinally. The sample consisted of peripheral blood. The TCR originated in a woman aged 80 or over with COVID-19, enrolled during active disease.

CDR3 residues: CARYTDSYNEQFF. CDR3 nucleotides: TGTGCCAGATACACCGACTCCTACAATGAGCAGTTCTTC. The rearrangement links TRBV24-1 to TRBJ2-1; D unresolved. Germline lookup yields CDR1 KGHDR and CDR2 SFDVKD. The CDR3 runs to 13 residues. V was clipped by 11 bases and J by 0 bases, with 10 bases between them.